A selection of T cell receptor beta chains follows, all from one sample in a study of T cells after yellow fever vaccination. TCRdb ran MiXCR on the 5' RACE reads and lists one entry per CDR3 protein. The data contain just over 250,000 distinct CDR3 sequences, about 5.2% of them singletons. The sample consisted of CD4+ T cells sorted from PBMCs, taken on the day of the yellow fever booster vaccination. The receptors were gathered from a man aged 18 to 35 who received the YFV17D yellow fever vaccine. The CDR3 runs from the conserved cysteine through the conserved F or W. A D gene is named only where the DNA matches it firmly. Where a row states a size, it is once, few, many or the class of an expanded clone; other rows omit it.

v_call	j_call	clone_size	d_call	cdr3_aa	cdr3_nt
TRBV5-1	TRBJ1-2	few	-	CASSLPTGPFKGYTF	TGCGCCAGCAGCTTACCGACAGGACCCTTTAAAGGCTACACCTTC
TRBV7-2	TRBJ1-1	few	-	CASSYLAGTEAFF	TGTGCCAGCAGTTACCTCGCGGGTACTGAAGCTTTCTTT
TRBV10-3	TRBJ2-3	many	TRBD2	CATRRSTSGGASGTDTQYF	TGTGCCACCAGACGGAGTACTAGCGGGGGGGCGTCCGGCACAGATACGCAGTATTTT
TRBV19	TRBJ1-2	many	-	CASQPGTAYGYTF	TGTGCCAGCCAACCGGGGACGGCCTATGGCTACACCTTC
TRBV7-2	TRBJ1-1	-	-	CASSLRLPDTEAFF	TGTGCCAGCAGCTTAAGACTCCCCGACACTGAAGCTTTCTTT
TRBV9	TRBJ2-3	few	-	CASSVEGTHTQYF	TGTGCCAGCAGCGTAGAGGGGACACATACGCAGTATTTT
TRBV4-3	TRBJ2-6	many	-	CASSQELAISGANVLTF	TGCGCCAGCAGCCAAGAGTTGGCGATCTCTGGGGCCAACGTCCTGACTTTC
TRBV19	TRBJ2-5	few	-	CASSPDFGETQYF	TGTGCCAGTAGTCCAGACTTCGGGGAGACCCAGTACTTC
TRBV7-3	TRBJ2-1	-	-	CASSPGLLSYNEQFF	TGTGCCAGCAGCCCAGGACTCCTCTCCTACAATGAGCAGTTCTTC
TRBV5-1	TRBJ2-7	many	-	CASSLGGAWAYEQYF	TGCGCCAGCAGCTTGGGAGGGGCGTGGGCCTACGAGCAGTACTTC
TRBV7-2	TRBJ2-1	few	TRBD2	CASRVASGGSDEQFF	TGTGCCAGCAGGGTTGCCAGCGGGGGGAGCGATGAGCAGTTCTTC
TRBV5-1	TRBJ2-3	-	-	CASSLRDLGADTQYF	TGCGCCAGCAGCTTAAGGGACTTGGGGGCAGATACGCAGTATTTT
TRBV5-1	TRBJ1-6	-	-	CASSLWETSSYNSPLHF	TGCGCCAGCAGCTTGTGGGAAACAAGCTCCTATAATTCACCCCTCCACTTT
TRBV20-1	TRBJ1-1	many	-	CSALGPNTEAFF	TGCAGTGCTTTGGGGCCTAACACTGAAGCTTTCTTT
TRBV6-1	TRBJ1-1	many	-	CASSGYRYTNTEAFF	TGTGCCAGCAGTGGGTATCGATACACGAACACTGAAGCTTTCTTT
TRBV20-1	TRBJ2-1	few	TRBD1	CSARVRGRFNEQFF	TGCAGTGCTAGAGTCAGGGGGCGATTTAATGAGCAGTTCTTC
TRBV11-2	TRBJ2-5	many	-	CASTDLRGWETQYF	TGTGCCAGCACCGACCTACGGGGTTGGGAGACCCAGTACTTC
TRBV20-1	TRBJ2-3	-	-	CSARYSGDTQYF	TGCAGTGCTAGGTACAGCGGGGATACGCAGTATTTT
TRBV7-2	TRBJ1-6	-	-	CASSRRGNGSPLHF	TGTGCCAGCAGCCGGAGGGGGAATGGTTCACCCCTCCACTTT
TRBV27	TRBJ2-6	many	-	CASSPMVGVAGANVLTF	TGTGCCAGCAGTCCCATGGTGGGTGTCGCTGGGGCCAACGTCCTGACTTTC
TRBV23-1	TRBJ1-5	few	-	CASSQGSLGDGYSNQPQHF	TGCGCCAGCAGTCAAGGGTCCCTGGGGGACGGTTATAGCAATCAGCCCCAGCATTTT
TRBV9	TRBJ2-3	few	TRBD2	CASSGVAGGPPDTQYF	TGTGCCAGCAGCGGCGTAGCGGGGGGGCCCCCAGATACGCAGTATTTT
TRBV5-6	TRBJ1-1	few	-	CASSWGGRMNTEAFF	TGTGCCAGCAGCTGGGGAGGGAGGATGAACACTGAAGCTTTCTTT
TRBV2	TRBJ1-2	-	-	CASSELRDRRGYTF	TGTGCCAGCAGTGAATTAAGGGATCGGCGTGGCTACACCTTC
TRBV20-1	TRBJ1-3	few	TRBD1	CSARDLDRGGNTIYF	TGCAGTGCTAGAGATTTGGACAGGGGAGGAAACACCATATATTTT
TRBV7-3	TRBJ2-1	many	-	CASSVGPADEQFF	TGTGCCAGCAGCGTAGGGCCGGCAGATGAGCAGTTCTTC
TRBV7-2	TRBJ2-2	-	-	CASSLRPLAGNTGELFF	TGTGCCAGCAGCTTGAGGCCCTTAGCAGGGAACACCGGGGAGCTGTTTTTT
TRBV4-3	TRBJ2-3	-	-	CASSPLEGKGRRAQYF	TGCGCCAGCAGCCCCCTGGAGGGTAAGGGCCGACGGGCGCAGTATTTT
TRBV5-6	TRBJ2-3	few	TRBD2	CASSRLAGGPPADTQYF	TGTGCCAGCAGCCGACTAGCGGGGGGGCCCCCGGCAGATACGCAGTATTTT
TRBV30	TRBJ2-1	-	-	CAWRGSTADNDEQFF	TGTGCCTGGAGGGGGTCTACAGCGGATAACGATGAGCAGTTCTTC
TRBV12-3/TRBV12-4	TRBJ1-1	few	-	CASSFPGPEAFF	TGTGCCAGCAGTTTCCCGGGGCCGGAAGCTTTCTTT
TRBV6-2/TRBV6-3	TRBJ2-2	-	-	CASSNGGAGTGELFF	TGTGCCAGCAGTAATGGGGGGGCAGGCACCGGGGAGCTGTTTTTT
TRBV4-3	TRBJ1-3	-	-	CASSQGRSRSGNTIYF	TGCGCCAGCAGCCAAGGGCGGTCCCGCTCTGGAAACACCATATATTTT
TRBV5-1	TRBJ1-1	-	-	CASSLGSRSTEAFF	TGCGCCAGCAGCTTGGGCTCCCGGAGCACTGAAGCTTTCTTT
TRBV5-1	TRBJ1-1	-	-	CASSQNRDTEAFF	TGCGCCAGCAGCCAGAACAGGGACACTGAAGCTTTCTTT
TRBV11-2	TRBJ2-6	many	-	CASSFRGSGANVLTF	TGTGCCAGCAGCTTTCGGGGATCTGGGGCCAACGTCCTGACTTTC
TRBV19	TRBJ1-6	few	TRBD1	CASSTRQGGSPLHF	TGTGCCAGTAGTACCAGACAGGGCGGCTCACCCCTCCACTTT
TRBV5-1	TRBJ2-7	few	TRBD2	CASSYSGGFSYEQYF	TGCGCCAGCAGCTATAGCGGGGGGTTCTCCTACGAGCAGTACTTC
TRBV12-3/TRBV12-4	TRBJ2-1	-	TRBD2	CASSLLGRVTYNEQFF	TGTGCCAGCAGTTTACTGGGGAGGGTTACCTACAATGAGCAGTTCTTC
TRBV7-2	TRBJ2-3	many	TRBD2	CASNEPLAGGAGTQYF	TGTGCCAGCAACGAGCCCTTGGCCGGGGGGGCGGGTACGCAGTATTTT
TRBV10-1	TRBJ2-3	-	TRBD1	CASSGGQGPLGSPDTQYF	TGCGCCAGCAGTGGGGGACAGGGGCCCCTAGGATCCCCAGATACGCAGTATTTT
TRBV21-1	TRBJ2-7	-	-	CASSPRGNIQPSYEQYF	TGTGCCAGCAGCCCCCGGGGGAACATCCAACCCTCCTACGAGCAGTACTTC
TRBV5-5	TRBJ2-2	many	-	CASSSRESNTGELFF	TGTGCCAGCAGCTCCAGGGAATCGAACACCGGGGAGCTGTTTTTT
TRBV10-3	TRBJ1-4	many	-	CAISESDEKLFF	TGTGCCATCAGTGAGTCGGATGAAAAACTGTTTTTT
TRBV2	TRBJ2-2	few	-	CASTRGGTGELFF	TGTGCCAGCACCCGAGGAGGGACCGGGGAGCTGTTTTTT
TRBV12-3/TRBV12-4	TRBJ1-2	many	-	CASTEGRMGGYTF	TGTGCCAGCACCGAGGGAAGGATGGGCGGCTACACCTTC
TRBV5-1	TRBJ2-1	many	-	CASSLGRLRSSYNEQFF	TGCGCCAGCAGCTTGGGGAGACTACGGAGCTCCTACAATGAGCAGTTCTTC